This T cell receptor (beta chain) was profiled in a study of PD-1 blockade in classical Hodgkin lymphoma. Using immunoSEQ multiplex PCR, the repertoire was profiled, and TCRdb retains in-frame clones only, with some absent. The sample holds about 28,000 clones, roughly 80% seen once. Brentuximab vedotin exposure varied, and every patient relapsed after autologous stem cell transplantation. Overall study results and limits: By C4D1, CD4+ diversity increased significantly, especially in complete responders.

Trimming pared 5 bases from V and 1 base from J, leaving 10 bases between. Germline values: CDR1 LNHDA, CDR2 SQIVND (reference sequence). The CDR3 runs to 14 residues. On this clone: Its antigen remains unknown.

The input for sequencing was peripheral blood mononuclear cells (PBMCs), taken before the second cycle of nivolumab. J is TRBJ2-3 and V is TRBV19; D not certain. The TCR sequence derives from a human donor with classical Hodgkin lymphoma. The CDR3 here is CASSAAWGTDTQYF. The CDR3 DNA reads TGTGCCAGTAGTGCCGCCTGGGGCACAGATACGCAGTATTTT.